The 5 T cell receptor beta chains listed next were all sequenced from one sample in a study of blood T cell repertoires in COVID-19. TCRdb's table, derived via immunoSEQ multiplex PCR, lists solely in-frame clones and lacks some. The sample includes approximately 200,000 clones, more than 85% of them seen just once. Sequencing was performed on peripheral blood. These receptors were obtained from a woman in her thirties with active or convalescent COVID-19.

The rearrangement joins TRBV30 to TRBJ1-2; D may be TRBD1 (6 bases). Deletions cut 0 bases from V and 0 bases from J, with 14 bases between. Germline V gene data show CDR1 as GTSNPN and CDR2 as SVGIG (reference sequence). There are 16 residues in the CDR3. CDR3 bases: TGTGCCTGGAGTGTTGACAGGCCATTAGCTAACTATGGCTACACCTTC. It specifies CAWSVDRPLANYGYTF.

The V call is TRBV14, the J call TRBJ1-5; D is uncertain. The V end lost 0 bases, the J end lost 6 bases, and 21 bases lay between the germline ends. The CDR3 is 18 residues long. Germline values: CDR1 SGHDN, CDR2 FVKESK. DNA of the CDR3: TGTGCCAGCAGCCAAGAAGAGGGCTGGCCACCCGACTCTCAGCCCCAGCATTTT. This codes for CASSQEEGWPPDSQPQHF.

This chain uses TRBV3-1 (or the pseudogene TRBV3-2) with TRBJ2-2; a possible D gene is TRBD2 (6 bases). Germline V gene lookup returns CDR1 LGHDT and CDR2 YNNKEL (reference sequence). The V gene lost 4 bases and the J gene lost 3 bases, with 15 bases spanning the gap. CDR3 length equals 16 residues. The DNA of the CDR3 is TGTGCCAGCAGCCCTGGACTATCGGTCGACACCGGGGAGCTGTTTTTT. Translation: CASSPGLSVDTGELFF.

This chain connects TRBV5-4 to TRBJ2-7, with 9 bases lining up with TRBD1. Germline V gene lookup returns CDR1 SGHNT and CDR2 YYREEE (reference sequence). V was pared by 5 bases and J by 4 bases, with 7 bases of the junction left unmatched. The CDR3 length is 14 residues. CDR3 nucleotide sequence: TGTGCCAGCAGTTCTAGGGGACAGGGATACGAGCAGTACTTC. Its protein product is CASSSRGQGYEQYF.

This clone was observed a handful of times. The gene calls are TRBV6-1 and TRBJ1-2; D not certain. CDR3 size: 14 residues. The germline CDR1 and CDR2 sequences are MNHNS and SASEGT. The V end lost 1 base, the J end lost 6 bases, and 12 bases lay between the germline ends. CDR3 bases: TGTGCCAGCAGTGAAGTTGTGGGCATAGATGGCTACACCTTC. Protein product: CASSEVVGIDGYTF.